The 20 T cell receptor beta chains below were found in one sample sequenced in a study of blood T cell repertoires in COVID-19 (dated by TCRdb to the early 2020s). The library was prepared using the immunoSEQ multiplex PCR assay. TCRdb holds this immuneACCESS table with in-frame rearrangements only. Some clones are missing; in checked studies, unresolved V genes explain under half, and the rest has no known cause. This sample gives 400,000 to 500,000 clones in total; 86% of them show up just once. In total, the top ten clones hold more than 1.4% of the sample. Specimen: peripheral blood. These receptors were taken from a woman between 25 and 40 years old with active or convalescent COVID-19.

The chain has TRBV4-1 and TRBJ2-7, with D perhaps matching TRBD2 (6 bases). CDR3 size: 13 residues. Looked up from germline, CDR1 is MGHRA and CDR2 is YSYEKL. V lost 5 bases to trimming and J lost 2 bases, with 10 bases between them. The CDR3 region has the DNA TGCGCCAGCAGCTCTCGGGAGACCTACGAGCAGTACTTC. Translating it yields CASSSRETYEQYF.

This rearrangement joins TRBV5-1 to TRBJ2-1; no definite D call. The CDR3 covers 13 residues. Between the trimmed V and J ends, which lost 0 bases and 7 bases, there was a span of 8 bases. Germline CDR1 is SGHRS and CDR2 is YFSETQ. CDR3 sequence: CASSLAGGNEQFF. The DNA for the CDR3 is TGCGCCAGCAGCTTGGCTGGCGGAAATGAGCAGTTCTTC.

The CDR3 loop is CASSAGQRNEKLFF. The CDR3 DNA is TGTGCCAGCAGTGCGGGACAGAGGAATGAAAAACTGTTTTTT. This chain uses TRBV27 with TRBJ1-4, with 7 bases lining up with TRBD1. CDR1 and CDR2 (germline): MNHEY, SMNVEV (reference sequence). This CDR3 has 14 amino acids. V shed 5 bases, J shed 5 bases, and the junction held 5 bases outside the gene matches.

The V and J genes are TRBV18 and TRBJ1-5; 9 bases fit TRBD1. Unmatched junction bases numbered 7, after V lost 3 bases and J lost 7 bases. The germline V gene encodes CDR1 KGHSH and CDR2 LQKENI. This CDR3 has 15 amino acids. Here the CDR3 reads CASSPSTGGGQPQHF. The CDR3 DNA follows: TGTGCCAGCTCACCTTCCACAGGGGGCGGGCAGCCCCAGCATTTT.

The chain carries TRBV30 and TRBJ1-5; TRBD1 aligns across 10 bases. Germline CDR1 GTSNPN, CDR2 SVGIG (reference sequence). The CDR3 is 15 amino acids. V lost 4 bases, J lost 7 bases, and 10 bases stayed unmatched. The DNA for the CDR3 is TGTGCCTGGAACGTCCCGGGACAGGGGCGACAGCCCCAGCATTTT. Residues: CAWNVPGQGRQPQHF.

The chain couples TRBV4-1 to TRBJ1-4; D remains ambiguous. The CDR3 length is 16 residues. Trimming removed 1 base from V and 5 bases from J, with 14 bases in between. CDR1 MGHRA and CDR2 YSYEKL come from the germline V gene. The CDR3 DNA follows: TGCGCCAGCAGCCAAGCCCGTTTGGGCGACAATGAAAAACTGTTTTTT. As protein: CASSQARLGDNEKLFF.

The rearrangement joins TRBV5-5 to TRBJ1-2; 7 positions agree with TRBD1. V shed 1 base and J 3 bases; nucleotides not matched to a gene: 6. The CDR3 is 15 residues long. Germline V lookup: CDR1 SGHKS, CDR2 YYEKEE (reference sequence). For the CDR3, the DNA is TGTGCCAGCAGCTTGCACGACAGGGAGGACTATGGCTACACCTTC. It specifies CASSLHDREDYGYTF.

The rearrangement uses TRBV5-1 and TRBJ1-2; D is perhaps TRBD1 (6 bases). V gave up 1 base and J gave up 3 bases, with 19 bases separating them. The CDR3 runs 17 residues. Per germline, CDR1 SGHRS and CDR2 YFSETQ. Here the CDR3 reads CASSLYPGGGGYYGYTF. Written as DNA, the CDR3 is TGCGCCAGCAGCTTGTACCCCGGGGGCGGGGGTTACTATGGCTACACCTTC.

This sequence joins TRBV11-2 and TRBJ1-3, with 7 bases matching TRBD1. J gave up 6 bases and V 5 bases, and 4 bases lay outside the gene matches. This CDR3 has 13 amino acids. The germline gives CDR1 SGHAT, CDR2 FQNNGV. In nucleotides, the CDR3 is TGTGCCAGCAGCAAAGACAGGGAAAACACCATATATTTT. Encoded protein: CASSKDRENTIYF.

The V call is TRBV27, the J call TRBJ2-7; weak D call: TRBD2 (5 bases). The germline V gene has CDR1 MNHEY and CDR2 SMNVEV (reference sequence). The CDR3 sequence is 13 residues long. The ends were cut back, 6 bases at V and 1 base at J, with 10 bases in the middle. As DNA, the CDR3 is TGTGCCAGCAGGATTGGCGGGTCCTACGAGCAGTACTTC. Encoded protein: CASRIGGSYEQYF.

The chain employs TRBV4-1 and TRBJ1-2; no definite D call. Germline CDR1 reads MGHRA; CDR2 reads YSYEKL. The CDR3 is 15 amino acids. V was cut by 2 bases and J by 6 bases, with 16 bases left in between. The CDR3 region is CASSQTKTGLDGYTF. CDR3 DNA: TGCGCCAGCAGCCAAACTAAGACGGGTCTTGATGGCTACACCTTC.

This clone was observed a handful of times. The gene calls are TRBV14 and TRBJ2-7; TRBD2 is a possible D gene (6 bases). In germline, CDR1 is SGHDN, CDR2 FVKESK. The CDR3 extends over 15 amino acids. V lost 1 base and J lost 8, with 18 bases in between. The CDR3 nucleotides read TGTGCCAGCAGCCAAGGGACCGTAATTGGGAGGAAGCAGTACTTC. Amino acids: CASSQGTVIGRKQYF.

The genes are TRBV27 and TRBJ2-2, with 10 positions matching TRBD2. This CDR3 is 17 amino acids long. V lost 2 bases, J lost 3 bases, and 6 bases stayed unmatched. Looked up from germline, CDR1 is MNHEY and CDR2 is SMNVEV (reference sequence). CDR3 bases: TGTGCCAGCAGTTTAGCTAAACTAGCGGGGTACACCGGGGAGCTGTTTTTT. It codes for CASSLAKLAGYTGELFF.

The chain uses TRBV6-5 and TRBJ2-3; TRBD2 matches at 7 bases. The V segment lost 6 bases and the J segment 5 bases; nucleotides outside the gene matches: 11. Germline V CDR1 and CDR2: MNHEY, SVGAGI. The CDR3 sequence is 15 residues long. The CDR3 coding sequence is TGTGCCAGCAGCTCCCTCGGGGTAGCGGGAGATACGCAGTATTTT. This codes for CASSSLGVAGDTQYF.

In this sample, this clone turned up once. The genes are TRBV19 and TRBJ2-3; D not resolved. CDR1 and CDR2 (germline): LNHDA, SQIVND (reference sequence). Between the trimmed V and J ends, which lost 3 bases and 3 bases, there was a span of 13 bases. This CDR3 is 15 amino acids long. For the CDR3, the DNA is TGTGCCAGTAGTATTCGGCCTAGTCAAACAGATACGCAGTATTTT. Translated, it gives CASSIRPSQTDTQYF.

The sample holds a few counts of this clone. The chain employs TRBV3-1 (or the pseudogene TRBV3-2) and TRBJ1-1; D might be TRBD1 (5 bases). Germline CDR1 and CDR2: LGHDT and YNNKEL (reference sequence). The CDR3 is made up of 11 amino acids. V gave up 9 bases and J gave up 11 bases, with 16 bases separating them. This chain's CDR3 is CASRTGESAFF. CDR3 bases: TGTGCCAGTCGAACGGGGGAATCGGCTTTCTTT.

This clone came up once. V usage is TRBV3-1 (or the pseudogene TRBV3-2) and J usage is TRBJ2-7, with D perhaps matching TRBD2 (6 bases). CDR3 length: 15 amino acids. Germline V CDR1 and CDR2: LGHDT, YNNKEL (reference sequence). V was cut by 5 bases and J by 4 bases, with 18 bases left in between. Here the CDR3 reads CASSETRRGGYEQYF. The CDR3, as DNA: TGTGCCAGCAGCGAAACTCGGAGGGGAGGATACGAGCAGTACTTC.

This chain joins TRBV11-2 and TRBJ1-1; perhaps TRBD1 as D (6 bases). V dropped 5 bases and J dropped 1 base, with 8 bases sitting between them. The CDR3 is 13 residues long. Germline V gene sequence: CDR1 SGHAT, CDR2 FQNNGV. The CDR3 sequence is CASSQDRNTEAFF. The CDR3 region has the DNA TGTGCCAGCAGCCAGGACAGGAACACTGAAGCTTTCTTT.

The rearrangement uses TRBV6-5 and TRBJ2-7, with 12 bases fitting TRBD1. Germline V gene sequence: CDR1 MNHEY, CDR2 SVGAGI. The CDR3 is 16 residues long. V lost 2 bases and J lost 5; bases outside the gene matches: 7. The CDR3 protein is CASSYRGGTGGHEQYF. CDR3 nucleotides: TGTGCCAGCAGTTACAGGGGAGGGACAGGGGGCCACGAGCAGTACTTC.

This chain connects TRBV5-1 to TRBJ2-3; 13 bases line up with TRBD2. This CDR3 is 17 amino acids long. The V gene's germline CDR1 is SGHRS and CDR2 YFSETQ. V trimming: 0 bases; J trimming: 4 bases; junction bases outside the gene matches: 5. The CDR3: CASSLARTSGGADTQYF. DNA for the CDR3: TGCGCCAGCAGCTTGGCGCGGACTAGCGGGGGTGCAGATACGCAGTATTTT. Variable domain in full (rest from reference TRBV5-1 and TRBJ2-3): KAGVTQTPRYLIKTRGQQVTLSCSPISGHRSVSWYQQTPGQGLQFLFEYFSETQRNKGNFPGRFSGRQFSNSRSEMNVSTLELGDSALYLCASSLARTSGGADTQYFGPGTRLTVL.